Presented here are 3 T cell receptor beta chains from one specimen sequenced in a study of cytomegalovirus exposure and HLA in healthy donors. The PCR ran on 60 Vbeta and 13 Jbeta primers. TCRdb keeps only in-frame clones here, not all; method: immunoSEQ multiplex PCR. Among about 190,000 clones listed, 87% were seen once. Sequenced material: PBMCs. The receptors here all came from a man younger than 40 in good health and CMV-seronegative.

The chain links TRBV11-2 to TRBJ2-7, with D perhaps TRBD2 (6 bases). V lost 6 bases and J lost 9, with 12 bases in between. This CDR3 is built from 11 residues. CDR1 and CDR2 (germline): SGHAT, FQNNGV. CDR3 protein: CASSQTRRQYF. In DNA, the CDR3 is TGTGCCAGCAGTCAGACTAGACGGCAGTACTTC.

This chain links TRBV5-4 with TRBJ1-1, with no clear D. Trimming stripped 2 bases from V and 0 bases from J, with 11 bases between. The CDR3 extends over 15 amino acids. CDR1 is SGHNT, CDR2 YYREEE, per germline (reference sequence). The CDR3 nucleotides are TGTGCCAGCAGCTTTTCGACGGGGATGAACACTGAAGCTTTCTTT. This encodes CASSFSTGMNTEAFF. The variable domain in full, with the rest retrieved from reference TRBV5-4 and TRBJ1-1, is ETGVTQSPTHLIKTRGQQVTLRCSSQSGHNTVSWYQQALGQGPQFIFQYYREEENGRGNFPPRFSGLQFPNYSSELNVNALELDDSALYLCASSFSTGMNTEAFFGQGTRLTVV.

The chain carries TRBV6-6 and TRBJ1-2; possibly TRBD1 for D (6 bases). With 2 bases removed from V and 5 bases from J, the gap between germline ends came to 9 bases. This CDR3 has 13 residues. CDR1 and CDR2 (germline): MNHNY, SVGAGI (reference sequence). As DNA, the CDR3 is TGTGCCAGCAGTTACATGGACAGTTATGGCTACACCTTC. As protein: CASSYMDSYGYTF.